This T cell receptor (beta chain) was identified in a study of cytomegalovirus exposure and HLA in healthy donors. Overall study results and limits: On later analysis, the bulk of CMV-associated TCR beta chains appeared to be HLA-restricted. Of the V segments, some could not be distinguished, including TRBV6-2 and TRBV6-3, and were excluded. According to the study, roughly 160 TCR beta chains were cytomegalovirus-associated.

A note on this clone: The antigen remains undetermined.

Each of the donors was a healthy bone marrow donor. PCR amplification relied on 60 Vbeta primers (plus 13 Jbeta primers). Data came from immunoSEQ multiplex PCR; TCRdb stores just in-frame clones and leaves some out. This sample has about 140,000 clones, with 88% found just once. Per germline, CDR1 SGHRS and CDR2 YFSETQ. This CDR3 is built from 13 residues. The ends were cut back, 4 bases at V and 1 base at J, with 8 bases in the middle. The receptor was isolated from a woman aged 35 to 49 in good health and CMV-seronegative. Sequenced: PBMCs. The rearrangement joins TRBV5-1 to TRBJ1-1; D is unclear. The CDR3 is CASSLTGNTEAFF. The DNA for the CDR3 is TGCGCCAGCAGCCTCACGGGGAACACTGAAGCTTTCTTT.